This is a list of T cell receptor beta chains from one sample in a study of blood T cells in healthy people across ages. One entry per CDR3 protein, called by TCRdb with MiXCR from the 5' RACE reads. This table holds around 850,000 distinct CDR3 sequences, about 37% found once. What was sequenced was blood. The receptors were gathered from a man aged 18 to 30 in good health. CDR3s include the opening cysteine and the closing phenylalanine or tryptophan. D genes are given only for firm matches. Only some rows state a clone size, as once, few, many or a class for expanded clones.

cdr3_aa: CASSSLPGRGENLFF; cdr3_nt: TGTGCCAGCAGCTCGCTACCGGGACGGGGAGAAAATCTGTTTTTT; j_call: TRBJ1-4; v_call: TRBV7-2; clone_size: NA; d_call: NA
cdr3_aa: CASTTGTGHHEQYF; cdr3_nt: TGTGCCAGCACCACCGGGACAGGGCACCACGAGCAGTACTTC; j_call: TRBJ2-7; v_call: TRBV12-3/TRBV12-4; clone_size: NA; d_call: TRBD1
cdr3_aa: CASERALEAFF; cdr3_nt: TGTGCCAGCGAACGGGCCCTTGAAGCTTTCTTT; j_call: TRBJ1-1; v_call: TRBV2; clone_size: NA; d_call: NA
cdr3_aa: CASSLHRGSDTQYF; cdr3_nt: TGTGCCAGCAGCTTGCACAGGGGCTCAGATACGCAGTATTTT; j_call: TRBJ2-3; v_call: TRBV5-8; clone_size: NA; d_call: TRBD1
cdr3_aa: CASSANTDRNEQFF; cdr3_nt: TGTGCCAGCAGCGCCAATACCGACCGCAATGAGCAGTTCTTC; j_call: TRBJ2-1; v_call: TRBV11-2; clone_size: NA; d_call: NA
cdr3_aa: CASSDAGTGVTDTQYF; cdr3_nt: TGTGCCAGCAGTGATGCCGGGACAGGGGTCACAGATACGCAGTATTTT; j_call: TRBJ2-3; v_call: TRBV6-1; clone_size: NA; d_call: TRBD1
cdr3_aa: CASSSGDEDTQYF; cdr3_nt: TGTGCCAGCAGTTCCGGGGACGAAGATACGCAGTATTTT; j_call: TRBJ2-3; v_call: TRBV12-3/TRBV12-4; clone_size: NA; d_call: NA
cdr3_aa: CSASRRALNEQYF; cdr3_nt: TGCAGTGCCTCCCGACGGGCCCTCAATGAGCAGTACTTC; j_call: TRBJ2-5; v_call: TRBV20-1; clone_size: NA; d_call: NA
cdr3_aa: CASSLDRGLDEQFF; cdr3_nt: TGCGCCAGCAGCTTGGACAGGGGGCTCGATGAGCAGTTCTTC; j_call: TRBJ2-1; v_call: TRBV5-1; clone_size: NA; d_call: TRBD1
cdr3_aa: CSAGPPTGDETQYF; cdr3_nt: TGCAGTGCTGGACCACCGACAGGGGACGAGACCCAGTACTTC; j_call: TRBJ2-5; v_call: TRBV20-1; clone_size: NA; d_call: TRBD1
cdr3_aa: CASSPGAPTSTDTQYF; cdr3_nt: TGTGCCAGCTCACCCGGAGCACCAACTAGCACAGATACGCAGTATTTT; j_call: TRBJ2-3; v_call: TRBV18; clone_size: few; d_call: NA
cdr3_aa: CATSRDLGTGNTEAFF; cdr3_nt: TGTGCCACCAGCAGGGATTTAGGGACCGGGAACACTGAAGCTTTCTTT; j_call: TRBJ1-1; v_call: TRBV15; clone_size: many; d_call: NA
cdr3_aa: CASTSEAFPNSPLHF; cdr3_nt: TGTGCCAGCACCTCGGAGGCTTTCCCTAATTCACCCCTCCACTTT; j_call: TRBJ1-6; v_call: TRBV12-3/TRBV12-4; clone_size: few; d_call: NA
cdr3_aa: CASSQDGGGSSYTF; cdr3_nt: TGTGCCAGCAGCCAAGATGGAGGGGGGAGTAGCTACACCTTC; j_call: TRBJ1-2; v_call: TRBV3-1; clone_size: NA; d_call: NA
cdr3_aa: CASSLGNRGADTQYF; cdr3_nt: TGTGCCAGCAGCTTGGGGAACAGGGGGGCAGATACGCAGTATTTT; j_call: TRBJ2-3; v_call: TRBV5-5; clone_size: NA; d_call: TRBD1
cdr3_aa: CASKSGQAKNIQYF; cdr3_nt: TGTGCCAGCAAGAGCGGACAAGCCAAAAACATTCAGTACTTC; j_call: TRBJ2-4; v_call: TRBV2; clone_size: few; d_call: NA